This T cell receptor (beta chain) was recorded in a study of technical replicates of blood from four donors. TCRdb's table, derived via immunoSEQ multiplex PCR, lists solely in-frame clones and lacks some. The repertoire consists of about 75,000 clones, with approximately 96% occurring once and the leading ten covering roughly 0.3%. This CDR3 is 11 amino acids long. Germline CDR1 is SQVTM and CDR2 is ANQGSEA. V lost 6 bases and J lost 12; bases outside the gene matches: 6. The sequencing input was T cells isolated from PBMCs. The V gene is TRBV29-1, the J gene TRBJ2-1; 9 bases align to TRBD1. The sequence was obtained from a human donor in good health. DNA for the CDR3: TGCAGCGTGGGACAGGGTGGGGGGCAGTTCTTC. It is translated as CSVGQGGGQFF.